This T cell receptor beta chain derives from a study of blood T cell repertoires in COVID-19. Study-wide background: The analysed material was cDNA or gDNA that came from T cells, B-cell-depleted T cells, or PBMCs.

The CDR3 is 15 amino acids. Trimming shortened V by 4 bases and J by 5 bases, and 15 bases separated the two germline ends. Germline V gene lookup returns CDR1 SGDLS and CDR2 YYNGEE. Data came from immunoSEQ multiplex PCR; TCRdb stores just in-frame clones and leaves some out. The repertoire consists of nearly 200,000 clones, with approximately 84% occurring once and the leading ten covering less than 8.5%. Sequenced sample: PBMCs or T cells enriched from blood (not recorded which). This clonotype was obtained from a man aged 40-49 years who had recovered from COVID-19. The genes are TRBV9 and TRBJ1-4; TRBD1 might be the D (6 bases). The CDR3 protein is CASSSRTGHNEKLFF. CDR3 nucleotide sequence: TGTGCCAGCAGCTCCCGGACGGGACACAATGAAAAACTGTTTTTT.